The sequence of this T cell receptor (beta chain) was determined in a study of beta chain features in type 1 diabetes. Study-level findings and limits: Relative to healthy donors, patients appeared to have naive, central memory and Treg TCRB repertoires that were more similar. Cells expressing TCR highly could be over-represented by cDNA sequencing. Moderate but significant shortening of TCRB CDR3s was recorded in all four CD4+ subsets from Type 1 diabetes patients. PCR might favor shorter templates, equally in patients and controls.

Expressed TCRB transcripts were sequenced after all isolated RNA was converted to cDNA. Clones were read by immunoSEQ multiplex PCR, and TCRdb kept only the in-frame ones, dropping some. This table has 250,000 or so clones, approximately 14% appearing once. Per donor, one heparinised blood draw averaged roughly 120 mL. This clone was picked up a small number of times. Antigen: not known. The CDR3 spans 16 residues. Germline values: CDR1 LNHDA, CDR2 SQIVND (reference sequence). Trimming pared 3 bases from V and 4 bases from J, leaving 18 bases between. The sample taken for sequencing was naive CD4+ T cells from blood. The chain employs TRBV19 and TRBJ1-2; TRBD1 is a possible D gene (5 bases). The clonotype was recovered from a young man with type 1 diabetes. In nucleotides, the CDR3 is TGTGCCAGTAGTATGCCTTCAGGGCGCCAACGCTATGGCTACACCTTC. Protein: CASSMPSGRQRYGYTF.